This is a list of T cell receptor beta chains from one sample in a study of cytomegalovirus exposure and HLA in healthy donors. The protocol was immunoSEQ multiplex PCR, while the TCRdb copy is restricted to in-frame clones and leaves out a portion. The sample holds more than 55,000 clones. The sequenced sample consisted of PBMCs. These receptor sequences come from a woman aged 40 to 50 in good health and CMV-seropositive. The CDR3 runs from the conserved cysteine through the conserved F or W. The D gene is left open where the match is weak.

TRBJ1-1 TRBD1 TRBV11-2 15 TGTGCCAGCAGCTTAGCGGGACAGTGGAACACTGAAGCTTTCTTT CASSLAGQWNTEAFF
TRBJ1-1 . TRBV5-1 15 TGCGCCAGCAGCGAAACGACAGGAATGAACACTGAAGCTTTCTTT CASSETTGMNTEAFF
TRBJ2-1 TRBD2 TRBV11-2 15 TGTGCCAGCAGCTCCTTCCGGGGGAGGGTCAGCGAGCAGTTCTTC CASSSFRGRVSEQFF
TRBJ2-1 . TRBV27 13 TGTGCCAGCAGCCCATACAGGTACAATGAGCAGTTCTTC CASSPYRYNEQFF
TRBJ2-3 TRBD1 TRBV11-3 17 TGTGCCAGCAGCTTCGGACAGGGCCCACCCGGCACAGATACGCAGTATTTT CASSFGQGPPGTDTQYF
TRBJ1-1 . TRBV13 15 TGTGCCAGCAGCTTAGGGGGGCCTAGGAACACTGAAGCTTTCTTT CASSLGGPRNTEAFF
TRBJ2-1 . TRBV13 12 TGTGCCAGCAGCCGAAGCGGCGGTGAGCAGTTCTTC CASSRSGGEQFF
TRBJ2-2 . TRBV6-6 15 TGTGCCAGCAGGACCCGCAGGGGGGATACCGGGGAGCTGTTTTTT CASRTRRGDTGELFF
TRBJ1-2 TRBD1 TRBV9 16 TGTGCCAGCAGCGCATCCCCCGGGACAGGGGGCGATGGCTACACCTTC CASSASPGTGGDGYTF
TRBJ2-7 TRBD1 TRBV14 15 TGTGCCAGCAGCAAAGGGGGCGCAGAATATTACGAGCAGTACTTC CASSKGGAEYYEQYF
TRBJ2-7 . TRBV7-3 14 TGTGCCAGCAGCTTCTCAGGGGGGAGCTCCGAGCAGTACTTC CASSFSGGSSEQYF
TRBJ2-7 . TRBV5-5 15 TGTGCCAGCAGCTTGGGCCAGGGGCATGGATACGAGCAGTACTTC CASSLGQGHGYEQYF
TRBJ2-2 TRBD1 TRBV18 13 TGTGCCAGCTCAGTGGGACAGCGCGGGGAGCTGTTTTTT CASSVGQRGELFF
TRBJ2-3 TRBD2 TRBV7-9 15 TGTGCCAGCAGCGCCCGACTAGCGTTCACAGATACGCAGTATTTT CASSARLAFTDTQYF
TRBJ2-2 TRBD1 TRBV11-2 15 TGTGCCAGCAGCTCCCGGGACAGGGGCCCCGGGGAGCTGTTTTTT CASSSRDRGPGELFF
TRBJ2-5 TRBD2 TRBV11-1 14 TGTGCCAGCAGCCGGAGCGGGATCGGGGAGACCCAGTACTTC CASSRSGIGETQYF
TRBJ2-1 TRBD2 TRBV29-1 12 TGCAGCGTCGGGAGGGGGGACGGTGAGCAGTTCTTC CSVGRGDGEQFF
TRBJ2-3 TRBD2 TRBV7-3 16 TGTGCCAGCAGCTTGTCGACTAGCGGGGGAACAGATACGCAGTATTTT CASSLSTSGGTDTQYF